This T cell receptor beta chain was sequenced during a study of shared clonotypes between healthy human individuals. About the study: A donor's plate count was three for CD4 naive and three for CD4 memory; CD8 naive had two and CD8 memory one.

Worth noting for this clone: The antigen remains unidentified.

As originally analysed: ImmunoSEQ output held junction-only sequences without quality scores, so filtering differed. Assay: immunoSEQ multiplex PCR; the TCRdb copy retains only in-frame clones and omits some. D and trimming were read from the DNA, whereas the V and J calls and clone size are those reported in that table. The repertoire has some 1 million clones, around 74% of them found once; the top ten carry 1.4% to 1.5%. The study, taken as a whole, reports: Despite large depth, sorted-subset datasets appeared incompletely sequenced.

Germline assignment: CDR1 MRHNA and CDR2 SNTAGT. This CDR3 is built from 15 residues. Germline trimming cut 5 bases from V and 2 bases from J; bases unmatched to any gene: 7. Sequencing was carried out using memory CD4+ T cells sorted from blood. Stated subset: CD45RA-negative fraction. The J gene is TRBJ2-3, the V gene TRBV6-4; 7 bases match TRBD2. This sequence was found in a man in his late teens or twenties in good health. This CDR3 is CASSNFGGTTDTQYF. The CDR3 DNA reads TGTGCCAGCAGTAACTTCGGGGGGACCACAGATACGCAGTATTTT.